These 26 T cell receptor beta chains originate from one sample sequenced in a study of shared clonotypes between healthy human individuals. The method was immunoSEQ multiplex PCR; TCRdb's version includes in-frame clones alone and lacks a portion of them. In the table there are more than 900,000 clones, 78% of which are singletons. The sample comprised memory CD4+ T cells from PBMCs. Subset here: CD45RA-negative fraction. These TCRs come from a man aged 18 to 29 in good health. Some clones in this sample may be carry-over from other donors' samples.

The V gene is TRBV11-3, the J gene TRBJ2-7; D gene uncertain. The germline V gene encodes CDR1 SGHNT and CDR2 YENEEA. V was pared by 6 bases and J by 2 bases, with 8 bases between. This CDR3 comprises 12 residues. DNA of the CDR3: TGTGCCAGCAGTGTCCGTGCCTACGAGCAGTACTTC. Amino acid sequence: CASSVRAYEQYF.

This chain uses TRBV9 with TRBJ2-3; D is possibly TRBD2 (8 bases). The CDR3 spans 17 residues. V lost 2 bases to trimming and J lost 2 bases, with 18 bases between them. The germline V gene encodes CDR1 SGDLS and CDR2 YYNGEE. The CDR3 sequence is CASSVAHGRGLTDTQYF. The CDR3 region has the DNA TGTGCCAGCAGCGTCGCCCACGGGAGGGGGCTCACAGATACGCAGTATTTT. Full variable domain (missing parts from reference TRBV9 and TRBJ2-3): DSGVTQTPKHLITATGQRVTLRCSPRSGDLSVYWYQQSLDQGLQFLIQYYNGEERAKGNILERFSAQQFPDLHSELNLSSLELGDSALYFCASSVAHGRGLTDTQYFGPGTRLTVL.

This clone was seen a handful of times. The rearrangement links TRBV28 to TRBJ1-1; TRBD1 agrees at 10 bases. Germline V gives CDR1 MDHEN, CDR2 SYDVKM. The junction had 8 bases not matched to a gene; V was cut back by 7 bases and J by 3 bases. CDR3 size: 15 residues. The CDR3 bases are TGTGCCAGCACCCAGCCCGGGACAGGGGACACTGAAGCTTTCTTT. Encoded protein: CASTQPGTGDTEAFF.

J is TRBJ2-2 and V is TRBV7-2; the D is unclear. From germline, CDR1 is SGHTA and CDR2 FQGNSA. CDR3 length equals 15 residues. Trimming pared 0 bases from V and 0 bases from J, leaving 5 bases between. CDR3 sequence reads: CASSLAGANTGELFF. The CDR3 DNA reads TGTGCCAGCAGCTTAGCCGGCGCGAACACCGGGGAGCTGTTTTTT.

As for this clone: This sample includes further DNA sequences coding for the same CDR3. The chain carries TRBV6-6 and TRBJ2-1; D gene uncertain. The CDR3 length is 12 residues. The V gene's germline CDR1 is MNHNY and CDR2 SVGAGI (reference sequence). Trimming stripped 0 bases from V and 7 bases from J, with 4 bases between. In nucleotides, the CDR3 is TGTGCCAGCAGTTACTCGGGAAATGAGCAGTTCTTC. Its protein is CASSYSGNEQFF.

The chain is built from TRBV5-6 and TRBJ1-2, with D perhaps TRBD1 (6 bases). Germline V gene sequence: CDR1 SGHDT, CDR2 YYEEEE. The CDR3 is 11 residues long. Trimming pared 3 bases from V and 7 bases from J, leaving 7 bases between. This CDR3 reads CASSWGRGYTF. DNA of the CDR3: TGTGCCAGCAGCTGGGGGCGTGGCTACACCTTC.

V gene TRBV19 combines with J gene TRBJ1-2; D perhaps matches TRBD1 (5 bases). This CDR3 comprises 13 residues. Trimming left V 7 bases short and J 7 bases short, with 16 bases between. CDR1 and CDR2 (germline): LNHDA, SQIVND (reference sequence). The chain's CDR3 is CASKFSGDSGYTF. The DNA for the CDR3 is TGTGCCAGTAAATTTAGTGGGGACTCTGGCTACACCTTC.

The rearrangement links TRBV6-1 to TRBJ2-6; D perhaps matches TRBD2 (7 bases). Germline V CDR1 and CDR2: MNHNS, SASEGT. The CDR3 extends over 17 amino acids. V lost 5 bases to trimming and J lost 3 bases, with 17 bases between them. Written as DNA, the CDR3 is TGTGCCAGCAGTAAAGGGGGGGTCCCTTATGGGGCCAACGTCCTGACTTTC. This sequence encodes CASSKGGVPYGANVLTF.

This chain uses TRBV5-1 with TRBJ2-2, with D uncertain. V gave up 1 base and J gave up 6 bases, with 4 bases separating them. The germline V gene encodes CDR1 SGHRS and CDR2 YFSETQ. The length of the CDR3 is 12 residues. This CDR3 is CASSLLSGELFF. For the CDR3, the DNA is TGCGCCAGCAGCTTGCTCTCCGGGGAGCTGTTTTTT.

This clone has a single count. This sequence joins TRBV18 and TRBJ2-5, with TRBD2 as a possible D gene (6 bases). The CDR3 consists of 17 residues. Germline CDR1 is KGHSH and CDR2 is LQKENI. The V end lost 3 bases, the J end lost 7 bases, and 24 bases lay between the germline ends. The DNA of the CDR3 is TGTGCCAGCTCACCCGGTGATAGGCTAGCGACCGTGGTGACCCAGTACTTC. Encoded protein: CASSPGDRLATVVTQYF.

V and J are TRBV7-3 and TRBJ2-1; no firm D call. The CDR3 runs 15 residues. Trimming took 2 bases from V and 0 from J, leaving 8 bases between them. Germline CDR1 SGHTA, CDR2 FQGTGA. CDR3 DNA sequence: TGTGCCAGCAGCTTAGGCGCGAGCTCCTACAATGAGCAGTTCTTC. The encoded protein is CASSLGASSYNEQFF. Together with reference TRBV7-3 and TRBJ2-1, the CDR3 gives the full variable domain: GAGVSQTPSNKVTEKGKYVELRCDPISGHTALYWYRQSLGQGPEFLIYFQGTGAADDSGLPNDRFFAVRPEGSVSTLKIQRTERGDSAVYLCASSLGASSYNEQFFGPGTRLTVL.

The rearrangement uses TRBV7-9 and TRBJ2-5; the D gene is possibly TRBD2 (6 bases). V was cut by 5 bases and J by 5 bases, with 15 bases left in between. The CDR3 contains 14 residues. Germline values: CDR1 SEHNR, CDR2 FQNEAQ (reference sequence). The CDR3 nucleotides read TGTGCCAGCAGCCCCCGGGGCGCGGGGGAGACCCAGTACTTC. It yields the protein CASSPRGAGETQYF.

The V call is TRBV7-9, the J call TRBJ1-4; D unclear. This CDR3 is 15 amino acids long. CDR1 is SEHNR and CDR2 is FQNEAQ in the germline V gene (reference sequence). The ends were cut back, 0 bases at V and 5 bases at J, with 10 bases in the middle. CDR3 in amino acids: CASSLALGSNEKLFF. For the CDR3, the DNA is TGTGCCAGCAGCTTAGCGCTAGGGTCCAATGAAAAACTGTTTTTT.

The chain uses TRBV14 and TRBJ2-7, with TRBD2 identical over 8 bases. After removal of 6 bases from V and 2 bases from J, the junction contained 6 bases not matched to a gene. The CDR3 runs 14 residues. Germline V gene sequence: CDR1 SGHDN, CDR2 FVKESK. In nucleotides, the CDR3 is TGTGCCAGCAGTATCAGCGGGGGCACCTACGAGCAGTACTTC. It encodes CASSISGGTYEQYF.

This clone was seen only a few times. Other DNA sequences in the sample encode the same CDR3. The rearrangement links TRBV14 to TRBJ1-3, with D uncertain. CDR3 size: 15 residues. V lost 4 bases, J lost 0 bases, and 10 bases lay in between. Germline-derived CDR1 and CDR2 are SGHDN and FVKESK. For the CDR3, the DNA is TGTGCCAGCAGCCCCCGCGTACGCTCTGGAAACACCATATATTTT. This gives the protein CASSPRVRSGNTIYF.

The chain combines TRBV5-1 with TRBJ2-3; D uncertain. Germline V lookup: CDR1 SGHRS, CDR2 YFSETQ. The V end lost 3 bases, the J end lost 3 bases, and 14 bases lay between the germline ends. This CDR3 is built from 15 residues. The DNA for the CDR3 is TGCGCCAGCAGCTACAAGTCGGCCGGTACAGATACGCAGTATTTT. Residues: CASSYKSAGTDTQYF.

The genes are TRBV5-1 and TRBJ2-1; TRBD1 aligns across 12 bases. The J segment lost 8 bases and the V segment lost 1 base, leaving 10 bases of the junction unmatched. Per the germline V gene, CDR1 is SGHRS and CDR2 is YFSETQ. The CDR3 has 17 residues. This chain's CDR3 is CASSLWSGTGGADEQFF. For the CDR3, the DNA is TGCGCCAGCAGCTTGTGGTCCGGGACAGGGGGCGCAGATGAGCAGTTCTTC.

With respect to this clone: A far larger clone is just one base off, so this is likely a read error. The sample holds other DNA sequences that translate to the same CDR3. CDR3 sequence: CASSLDTDTQYF. CDR3 sequence (DNA): TGTGCCAGCAGCTTGGACACAGATACGCAGTATTTT. The gene calls are TRBV5-6 and TRBJ2-3; D call uncertain. Germline CDR1 is SGHDT and CDR2 is YYEEEE. The CDR3 loop spans 12 amino acids. With 0 bases removed from V and 2 bases from J, the gap between germline ends came to 1 base.

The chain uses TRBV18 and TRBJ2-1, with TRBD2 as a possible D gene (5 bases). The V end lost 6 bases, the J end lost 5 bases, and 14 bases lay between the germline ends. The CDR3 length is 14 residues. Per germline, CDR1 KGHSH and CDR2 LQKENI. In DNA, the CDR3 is TGTGCCAGCTCGCGCCCGGACGGGAACAATGAGCAGTTCTTC. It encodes CASSRPDGNNEQFF. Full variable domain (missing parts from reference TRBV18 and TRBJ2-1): NAGVMQNPRHLVRRRGQEARLRCSPMKGHSHVYWYRQLPEEGLKFMVYLQKENIIDESGMPKERFSAEFPKEGPSILRIQQVVRGDSAAYFCASSRPDGNNEQFFGPGTRLTVL.

CDR3 in amino acids: CASSRRLKSYEQYF. In DNA form, the CDR3 reads TGTGCCAGCAGCAGGAGACTGAAGTCCTACGAGCAGTACTTC. The gene calls are TRBV21-1 and TRBJ2-7; the table calls TRBD2, which could not be checked here. TRBV21-1 is a listed pseudogene. The CDR3 length is 14 residues.

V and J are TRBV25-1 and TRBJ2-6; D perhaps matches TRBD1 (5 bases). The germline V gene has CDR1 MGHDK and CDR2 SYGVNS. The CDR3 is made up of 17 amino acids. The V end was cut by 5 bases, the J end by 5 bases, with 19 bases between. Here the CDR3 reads CASSIKIGQSRANVLTF. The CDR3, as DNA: TGTGCCAGCAGTATAAAGATTGGACAAAGTCGGGCCAACGTCCTGACTTTC.

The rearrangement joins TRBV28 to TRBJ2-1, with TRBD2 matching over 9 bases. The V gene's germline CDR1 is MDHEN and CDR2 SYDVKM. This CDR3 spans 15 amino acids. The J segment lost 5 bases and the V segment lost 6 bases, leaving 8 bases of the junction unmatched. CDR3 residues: CASSSWASGDNEQFF. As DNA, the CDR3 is TGTGCCAGCAGCTCCTGGGCTAGCGGGGACAATGAGCAGTTCTTC.

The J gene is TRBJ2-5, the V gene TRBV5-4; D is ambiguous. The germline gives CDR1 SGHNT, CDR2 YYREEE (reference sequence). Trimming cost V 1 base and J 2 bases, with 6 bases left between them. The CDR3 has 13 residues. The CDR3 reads CASSLIFQETQYF. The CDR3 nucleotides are TGTGCCAGCAGCTTGATCTTTCAAGAGACCCAGTACTTC.

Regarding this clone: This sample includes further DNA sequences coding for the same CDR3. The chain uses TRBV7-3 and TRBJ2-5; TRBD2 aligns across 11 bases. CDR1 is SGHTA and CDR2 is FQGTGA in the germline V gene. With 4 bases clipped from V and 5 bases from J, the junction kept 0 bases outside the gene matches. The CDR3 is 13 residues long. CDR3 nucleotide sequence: TGTGCCAGCAGCTCTAGCGGGAGGGAGACCCAGTACTTC. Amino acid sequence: CASSSSGRETQYF.

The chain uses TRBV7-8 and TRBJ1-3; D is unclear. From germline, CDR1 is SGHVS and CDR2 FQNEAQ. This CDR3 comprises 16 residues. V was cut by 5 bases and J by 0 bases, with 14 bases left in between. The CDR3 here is CASSPAGVSSGNTIYF. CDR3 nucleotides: TGTGCCAGCAGCCCCGCCGGCGTCTCCTCTGGAAACACCATATATTTT.

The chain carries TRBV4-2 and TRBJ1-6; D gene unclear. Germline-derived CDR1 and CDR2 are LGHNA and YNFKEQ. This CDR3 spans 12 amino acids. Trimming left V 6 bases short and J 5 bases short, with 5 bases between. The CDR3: CASRDHNSPLHF. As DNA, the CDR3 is TGTGCCAGCAGGGATCATAATTCACCCCTCCACTTT.